Described below is a single T cell receptor beta chain sequence and its context. V lost 8 bases and J 8 bases, leaving 19 bases between the germline ends. The CDR3 sequence is 15 residues long. Germline loops: CDR1 MNHEY, CDR2 SVGEGT. TCRdb ran MiXCR on the 5' RACE reads and lists one entry per CDR3 protein. The sample carries approximately 53,000 distinct CDR3 sequences, 25% to 35% recorded once. The chain joins TRBV6-2 or TRBV6-3 to TRBJ1-6, with D possibly TRBD1 on 5 matching bases. The sample taken for sequencing was tumor-infiltrating memory CD4+ T cells sorted from the breast tumor. Subset defined: memory CD4+ T cells, CD4+CD45RO+CD25-. The receptor's source is a female donor with breast cancer. This CDR3 reads CASQISGQLDSPLHF. DNA for the CDR3: TGTGCCAGCCAAATTTCGGGGCAGTTGGATTCACCCCTCCACTTT.